Below are 2 T cell receptor beta chains sequenced from a single sample in a study of cytomegalovirus exposure and HLA in healthy donors. Clones were sequenced by immunoSEQ multiplex PCR, and TCRdb holds only the in-frame ones, with some missing. The repertoire holds around 71,000 clones, with roughly 94% as singletons. Material for sequencing was PBMCs. All receptors come from a young man in good health and CMV-seropositive.

The chain links TRBV27 to TRBJ2-4; the match to TRBD1 covers 7 bases. Germline V CDR1 and CDR2: MNHEY, SMNVEV (reference sequence). The CDR3 totals 14 residues. The J segment lost 4 bases and the V segment lost 6 bases, leaving 6 bases of the junction unmatched. CDR3 region: CASSRRGQKNIQYF. CDR3 DNA sequence: TGTGCCAGCAGCCGAAGGGGGCAGAAAAACATTCAGTACTTC.

This rearrangement joins TRBV6-5 to TRBJ1-5; TRBD1 is a possible D gene (6 bases). The V gene's germline CDR1 is MNHEY and CDR2 SVGAGI. The germline V and J ends were trimmed by 8 bases and 2 bases, with 16 bases remaining between them. The CDR3 extends over 15 amino acids. Here the CDR3 DNA reads TGTGCCAGCGGGGGGGGCGCCTATGGCAATCAGCCCCAGCATTTT. Amino acids: CASGGGAYGNQPQHF.